This TCR beta chain was captured in a study of shared clonotypes between healthy human individuals. Study-wide findings and caveats: It was observed that about 5% of naive CD4 clonotypes were shared across a handful of donors. Researchers found naive subsets generally carried larger estimated richness than memory subsets.

Germline V lookup: CDR1 PRHDT, CDR2 FYEKMQ (reference sequence). The CDR3 length is 16 residues. With 0 bases removed from V and 2 bases from J, the gap between germline ends came to 14 bases. In regard to this clone: Its antigen is not known.

How the authors handled the data: Sequence data from immunoSEQ were junction-only and lacked quality scores; consequently, filtering differed. Assay used: immunoSEQ multiplex PCR; TCRdb lists only in-frame clones, some missing. V, J and clone size reflect that table, while D and trimming were determined from the DNA. The sample contains roughly 2.1 million clones, approximately 94% of which appear only once. The naive CD8 population came from CD45RO-negative cells selected for CCR7, without terminally differentiated effector memory CD45RA+ cells. Everyone who donated was a Caucasian adult who lived in Nashville, Tennessee.

The material sequenced was naive CD8+ T cells from PBMCs. The TCR originated in a man in his late teens or twenties in good health. Some clones in this sample may be carry-over from other donors' samples. The J gene is TRBJ2-7, the V gene TRBV13; no firm D call. The CDR3 region has the DNA TGTGCCAGCAGCTTAGGGTCGCCAGCTGTCACCTACGAGCAGTACTTC. This codes for CASSLGSPAVTYEQYF.